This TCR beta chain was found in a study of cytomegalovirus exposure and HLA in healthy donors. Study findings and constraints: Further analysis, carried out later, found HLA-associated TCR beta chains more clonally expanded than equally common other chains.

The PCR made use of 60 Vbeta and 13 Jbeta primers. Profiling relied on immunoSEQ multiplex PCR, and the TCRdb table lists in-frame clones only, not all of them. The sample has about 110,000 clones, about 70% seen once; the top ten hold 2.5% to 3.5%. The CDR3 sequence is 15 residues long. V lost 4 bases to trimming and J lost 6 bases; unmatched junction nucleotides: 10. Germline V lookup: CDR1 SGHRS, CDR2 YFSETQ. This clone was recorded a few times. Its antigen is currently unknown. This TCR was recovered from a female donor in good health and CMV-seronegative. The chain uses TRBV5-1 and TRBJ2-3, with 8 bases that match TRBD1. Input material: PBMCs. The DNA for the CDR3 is TGCGCCAGCAGCCGGGCAGGGGGCTACGGCGATACGCAGTATTTT. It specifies CASSRAGGYGDTQYF.